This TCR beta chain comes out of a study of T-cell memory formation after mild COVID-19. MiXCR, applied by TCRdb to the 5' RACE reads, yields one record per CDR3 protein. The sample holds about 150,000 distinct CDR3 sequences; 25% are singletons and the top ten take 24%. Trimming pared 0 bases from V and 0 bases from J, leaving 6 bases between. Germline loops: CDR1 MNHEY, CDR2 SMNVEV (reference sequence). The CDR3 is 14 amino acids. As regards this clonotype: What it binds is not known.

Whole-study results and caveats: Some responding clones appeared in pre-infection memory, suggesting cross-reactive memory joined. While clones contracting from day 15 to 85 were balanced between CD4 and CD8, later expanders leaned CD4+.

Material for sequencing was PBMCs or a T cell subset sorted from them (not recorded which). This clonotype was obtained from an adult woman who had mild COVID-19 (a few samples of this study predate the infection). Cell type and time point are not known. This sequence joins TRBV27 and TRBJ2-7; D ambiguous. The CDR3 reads CASSLSGNSYEQYF. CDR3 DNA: TGTGCCAGCAGTTTATCGGGGAACTCCTACGAGCAGTACTTC.